Listed below are T cell receptor beta chains from one sample, sequenced in a study of neurological immune-mediated disorders. Each CDR3 protein gets one entry after TCRdb re-called the 5' RACE reads with MiXCR. Of over 13,000 distinct CDR3 sequences listed, roughly a tenth are singletons. Sequencing input: PBMCs. Receptors were obtained from a woman in her thirties or forties in good health. The CDR3 runs from the conserved cysteine through the conserved F or W. Fields, in order: D gene, J gene, clone size, CDR3 length, V gene, CDR3 protein, CDR3 DNA. A D gene is named only where the DNA matches it firmly. The size field is filled for only some rows; it gives once, few, many or a size class.

>NA|TRBJ2-1|medium-sized|12|TRBV29-1
CSVPGAYNEQFF
TGCAGCGTTCCCGGCGCTTACAATGAGCAGTTCTTC
>NA|TRBJ2-2|many|14|TRBV5-1
CASSTGQNTGELFF
TGCGCCAGCAGCACGGGACAGAACACCGGGGAGCTGTTTTTT
>TRBD2|TRBJ2-1|NA|14|TRBV28
CASSPGLAGNEQFF
TGTGCCAGCAGCCCGGGACTAGCGGGAAATGAGCAGTTCTTC
>NA|TRBJ2-7|many|15|TRBV21-1
CASSKGSQGDYEQYF
TGTGCCAGCAGCAAGGGAAGTCAGGGAGACTACGAGCAGTACTTC
>TRBD2|TRBJ2-7|many|14|TRBV10-3
CAISDRRGGGEQYF
TGTGCCATCAGTGACCGGCGGGGGGGCGGAGAGCAGTACTTC
>NA|TRBJ1-1|many|15|TRBV5-1
CASSWGVGGNTEAFF
TGCGCCAGCAGCTGGGGCGTAGGGGGGAACACTGAAGCTTTCTTT
>TRBD1|TRBJ1-1|medium-sized|14|TRBV5-1
CASSFRGGSTEAFF
TGCGCCAGCAGCTTCAGGGGGGGGAGCACTGAAGCTTTCTTT
>NA|TRBJ2-3|many|12|TRBV10-3
CAITGGTDTQYF
TGTGCCATCACGGGGGGCACAGATACGCAGTATTTT
>TRBD1|TRBJ1-1|NA|12|TRBV2
CASDGGTDQAFF
TGTGCCAGCGATGGTGGGACAGACCAAGCTTTCTTT
>NA|TRBJ1-5|many|14|TRBV20-1
CSARDQGPFPPQHF
TGCAGTGCTAGAGATCAGGGACCCTTCCCGCCCCAGCATTTT
>NA|TRBJ1-6|many|19|TRBV7-6
CASSSKSGGGGTYNSPLHF
TGTGCCAGCAGCTCTAAGAGTGGCGGAGGGGGGACGTATAATTCACCCCTCCACTTT
>TRBD1|TRBJ1-2|many|19|TRBV20-1
CSARPPVGTGGAANYGYTF
TGCAGTGCTAGACCTCCTGTTGGGACAGGGGGTGCTGCTAACTATGGCTACACCTTC
>NA|TRBJ2-3|many|15|TRBV5-1
CASSSITASTDTQYF
TGCGCCAGCAGCTCCATCACTGCTAGCACAGATACGCAGTATTTT
>NA|TRBJ2-1|many|15|TRBV9
CASSDRGQFYNEQFF
TGTGCCAGCAGCGACCGAGGACAGTTCTACAATGAGCAGTTCTTC
>NA|TRBJ2-1|many|12|TRBV29-1
CSVDGQDNEQFF
TGCAGCGTTGATGGGCAGGACAATGAGCAGTTCTTC
>NA|TRBJ2-3|many|16|TRBV6-2/TRBV6-3
CASSQVGRTSTDTQYF
TGTGCCAGCAGTCAGGTGGGCCGGACTAGCACAGATACGCAGTATTTT
>NA|TRBJ1-2|medium-sized|13|TRBV12-3/TRBV12-4
CASSLAGVGGYTF
TGTGCCAGCAGTTTAGCGGGGGTAGGAGGCTACACCTTC
>TRBD1|TRBJ1-2|many|14|TRBV12-3/TRBV12-4
CASSPRTGNYGYTF
TGTGCCAGCAGTCCCCGGACAGGCAACTATGGCTACACCTTC
>TRBD1|TRBJ1-1|many|15|TRBV7-2
CASSPAGGRNTEAFF
TGTGCCAGCAGCCCAGCAGGGGGGCGTAACACTGAAGCTTTCTTT
>TRBD1|TRBJ2-5|many|15|TRBV6-6
CASSYRGQDQETQYF
TGTGCCAGCAGTTACAGAGGACAGGACCAAGAGACCCAGTACTTC
>NA|TRBJ2-4|many|15|TRBV5-1
CASSSRGLAKNIQYF
TGCGCCAGCAGCTCCAGGGGACTTGCCAAAAACATTCAGTACTTC
>NA|TRBJ1-6|many|13|TRBV6-5
CASSYGGESPLHF
TGTGCCAGCAGTTACGGAGGGGAGTCACCCCTCCACTTT
>NA|TRBJ1-2|many|14|TRBV20-1
CSARRSGQLYGYTF
TGCAGTGCTAGGCGGTCAGGACAGCTCTATGGCTACACCTTC
>NA|TRBJ1-2|medium-sized|15|TRBV5-1
CASSLAAAAPYGYTF
TGCGCCAGCAGCTTGGCGGCAGCGGCCCCCTATGGCTACACCTTC
>NA|TRBJ1-3|many|16|TRBV5-1
CASSLDLRPGRNTIYF
TGCGCCAGCAGCTTGGATCTTCGGCCCGGGAGAAACACCATATATTTT
>NA|TRBJ1-2|many|11|TRBV20-1
CSARVPNGYTF
TGCAGTGCTAGAGTACCTAATGGCTACACCTTC
>TRBD1|TRBJ1-1|NA|12|TRBV29-1
CSVEKEGARAFF
TGCAGCGTTGAGAAAGAGGGGGCCCGAGCTTTCTTT
>TRBD1|TRBJ1-2|many|15|TRBV20-1
CSEITRQGPNYGYTF
TGCAGTGAGATCACTCGACAGGGGCCTAACTATGGCTACACCTTC
>TRBD2|TRBJ2-5|many|22|TRBV20-1
CSASNPLGRGLTSGGYQETQYF
TGCAGTGCTAGCAACCCCCTGGGGCGGGGGCTGACTAGCGGGGGATACCAAGAGACCCAGTACTTC
>NA|TRBJ2-5|large|15|TRBV9
CASSVEEGRGETQYF
TGTGCCAGCAGCGTAGAAGAGGGCCGCGGGGAGACCCAGTACTTC
>NA|TRBJ2-1|many|11|TRBV5-5
CASSGGTEQFF
TGTGCCAGCAGCGGGGGAACTGAGCAGTTCTTC
>NA|TRBJ2-1|many|18|TRBV25-1
CASSELPNQASGYNEQFF
TGTGCCAGCAGTGAACTTCCCAACCAGGCCAGTGGCTATAATGAGCAGTTCTTC
>TRBD2|TRBJ2-1|medium-sized|15|TRBV20-1
CSARDGERDYNEQFF
TGCAGTGCTAGAGATGGGGAGCGGGATTACAATGAGCAGTTCTTC
>TRBD1|TRBJ2-3|many|15|TRBV5-1
CASKAGTGVTDTQYF
TGCGCCAGCAAGGCCGGGACAGGGGTGACAGATACGCAGTATTTT
>NA|TRBJ2-5|many|16|TRBV4-2
CASSQEGALPEETQYF
TGTGCCAGCAGCCAAGAAGGAGCGCTGCCGGAAGAGACCCAGTACTTC
>TRBD1|TRBJ2-7|many|13|TRBV6-5
CASSKTGAYEQYF
TGTGCCAGCAGTAAGACAGGGGCCTACGAGCAGTACTTC
>TRBD1|TRBJ1-1|many|16|TRBV7-2
CASSFYRDRGDTEAFF
TGTGCCAGCAGCTTTTACCGGGACAGGGGGGACACTGAAGCTTTCTTT
>NA|TRBJ1-2|many|13|TRBV2
CASSVDGDIGYTF
TGTGCCAGCAGCGTAGACGGCGACATTGGCTACACCTTC
>NA|TRBJ1-5|many|15|TRBV4-1
CASSQDWTTSQPQHF
TGCGCCAGCAGCCAAGATTGGACAACTAGTCAGCCCCAGCATTTT
>TRBD1|TRBJ1-1|many|13|TRBV7-9
CASSATGGPEAFF
TGTGCCAGCAGCGCTACAGGGGGCCCTGAAGCTTTCTTT
>TRBD2|TRBJ2-1|many|14|TRBV20-1
CSAIRDYVYNEQFF
TGCAGTGCTATCAGGGACTATGTCTACAATGAGCAGTTCTTC
>TRBD2|TRBJ2-7|many|11|TRBV20-1
CSAAGGNEQYF
TGCAGTGCAGCGGGGGGCAACGAGCAGTACTTC
>NA|TRBJ2-3|NA|13|TRBV7-3
CASSVVQDGEQYF
TGTGCCAGCAGCGTAGTACAGGACGGTGAGCAGTATTTT
>NA|TRBJ2-3|NA|14|TRBV10-2
CATSPSGSTDTQYF
TGCGCCACTAGTCCCAGCGGTAGCACAGATACGCAGTATTTT
>NA|TRBJ1-2|many|14|TRBV20-1
CSARDPSGAYGYTF
TGCAGTGCTAGAGATCCCTCCGGCGCTTATGGCTACACCTTC
>NA|TRBJ2-7|medium-sized|13|TRBV27
CASASGQPYEQYF
TGTGCCAGCGCTTCAGGGCAACCCTACGAGCAGTACTTC
>NA|TRBJ1-5|many|16|TRBV7-8
CASSLLAGVSNQPQHF
TGTGCCAGCAGCTTATTAGCTGGGGTTAGCAATCAGCCCCAGCATTTT
>TRBD1|TRBJ1-5|many|17|TRBV20-1
CSARVSGTDYSNQPQHF
TGCAGTGCTAGAGTCTCAGGGACAGATTATAGCAATCAGCCCCAGCATTTT
>NA|TRBJ2-1|many|12|TRBV18
CASLQEGNEQFF
TGTGCCAGTTTACAGGAAGGGAATGAGCAGTTCTTC
>TRBD2|TRBJ2-5|many|19|TRBV4-2
CASSLHMNQLAGSGETQYF
TGTGCCAGCAGCCTCCATATGAACCAACTAGCGGGTAGTGGGGAGACCCAGTACTTC
>TRBD2|TRBJ2-2|many|16|TRBV5-1
CASSLYTSGDTGELFF
TGCGCCAGCAGCTTGTATACTAGCGGGGATACCGGGGAGCTGTTTTTT
>NA|TRBJ1-5|many|15|TRBV4-1
CASSQDVVRDQPQHF
TGCGCCAGCAGCCAAGATGTAGTTAGAGATCAGCCCCAGCATTTT
>TRBD1|TRBJ2-1|medium-sized|14|TRBV20-1
CSARPWDSYNEQFF
TGCAGTGCTAGGCCCTGGGACAGCTACAATGAGCAGTTCTTC
>TRBD1|TRBJ1-5|NA|18|TRBV13
CASSLQGARPNSNQSKHF
TGTGCCAGCAGCCTCCAGGGGGCCCGGCCGAATAGCAATCAGTCCAAGCATTTT
>NA|TRBJ2-2|many|11|TRBV7-8
CASVGAGELFF
TGTGCCAGCGTTGGAGCCGGGGAGCTGTTTTTT